This entry features one TCR beta chain sequence. This sample was taken from a study of T cell changes during pregnancy in multiple sclerosis. The CDR3 is made up of 14 amino acids. The germline V gene encodes CDR1 SGDLS and CDR2 YYNGEE. V was cut by 4 bases and J by 1 base, with 12 bases left in between. Here immunoSEQ multiplex PCR was the method, and the copy in TCRdb shows in-frame clones only, minus some. In the table there are approximately 100,000 clones, approximately 91% of which are singletons. The chain has TRBV9 and TRBJ2-7, with D possibly matching TRBD1 (6 bases). The source of this sequence is a female donor with multiple sclerosis, enrolled in a pregnancy study. The material was peripheral blood, obtained after pregnancy. CDR3 residues: CASSTRDKSYEQYF. CDR3 DNA: TGTGCCAGCAGCACCCGGGACAAGTCCTACGAGCAGTACTTC. The variable domain in full, with the rest retrieved from reference TRBV9 and TRBJ2-7, is DSGVTQTPKHLITATGQRVTLRCSPRSGDLSVYWYQQSLDQGLQFLIQYYNGEERAKGNILERFSAQQFPDLHSELNLSSLELGDSALYFCASSTRDKSYEQYFGPGTRLTVT.